This T cell receptor (beta chain) was recorded in a study of CD8 T cells in ankylosing spondylitis. Findings and limits, study-wide: Disease-associated clonotypes exhibited CD8+ identity and were relatively infrequent in peripheral blood. Reports say disease-linked clones showed up significantly more in matched ankylosing spondylitis synovial fluid. There were earlier reports of some motif variants in reactive arthritis synovial fluid and blood. Apparently characteristic of ankylosing spondylitis blood was a TCR beta motif (roughly eight highly homologous variants).

One entry per CDR3 protein, called by TCRdb with MiXCR from the 5' RACE reads. The table lists around 770,000 distinct CDR3 sequences, 12% of them singletons. As to this clonotype: Its cognate antigen is unknown.

This TCR was recovered from a male donor with ankylosing spondylitis. The sequencing sample was made of blood, either unsorted or a sorted T cell fraction (not recorded which).

This CDR3 is CASSVLRFGYPNGYTF. The CDR3 DNA sequence: TGTGCCAGCAGTGTCCTCCGCTTCGGCTATCCCAATGGCTACACCTTC. The gene calls are TRBV2 and TRBJ1-2; D remains unclear. The CDR3 is 16 residues long. Trimming took off 4 bases at V and 6 bases at J, with 21 bases between the two ends. Per the germline V gene, CDR1 is SNHLY and CDR2 is FYNNEI.